These 25 T cell receptor beta chains were sequenced from one sample in a study of control samples from healthy donors and cancer patients. Using immunoSEQ multiplex PCR, the repertoire was profiled, and TCRdb retains in-frame clones only, with some absent. The sample consists of around 130,000 clones, about 87% of them appearing once. What was sequenced was blood. These TCRs come from a man aged 25-45 years in good health.

The rearrangement uses TRBV5-1 and TRBJ1-1; D remains ambiguous. This CDR3 is built from 12 residues. Per germline, CDR1 SGHRS and CDR2 YFSETQ. The V gene lost 0 bases and the J gene lost 10 bases, with 10 bases spanning the gap. The CDR3 sequence: CASSLEGLGAFF. In DNA, the CDR3 is TGCGCCAGCAGCTTGGAGGGTCTGGGAGCTTTCTTT.

This clone was seen once. The chain links TRBV11-3 to TRBJ2-2, with a possible D match to TRBD2 (6 bases). CDR3 size: 15 residues. Per germline, CDR1 SGHNT and CDR2 YENEEA. Trimming took 3 bases from V and 5 from J, leaving 13 bases between them. The CDR3 sequence is CASSFGGVGTGELFF. CDR3 nucleotides: TGTGCCAGCAGCTTCGGCGGGGTCGGAACCGGGGAGCTGTTTTTT.

The chain carries TRBV5-1 and TRBJ2-5; no reliable D call. CDR3 length: 15 amino acids. Deletions cut 0 bases from V and 1 base from J, with 10 bases between. Germline lookup yields CDR1 SGHRS and CDR2 YFSETQ. The DNA for the CDR3 is TGCGCCAGCAGCTTGGGCGCGGTGGGCCAAGAGACCCAGTACTTC. This sequence encodes CASSLGAVGQETQYF. Using reference TRBV5-1 and TRBJ2-5 for the parts outside the CDR3, the full variable domain is KAGVTQTPRYLIKTRGQQVTLSCSPISGHRSVSWYQQTPGQGLQFLFEYFSETQRNKGNFPGRFSGRQFSNSRSEMNVSTLELGDSALYLCASSLGAVGQETQYFGPGTRLLVL.

V is TRBV7-9 and J is TRBJ1-1; D gene uncertain. CDR1 is SEHNR and CDR2 is FQNEAQ in the germline V gene (reference sequence). This CDR3 region has 12 residues. V was pared by 5 bases and J by 10 bases, with 14 bases between. This CDR3 reads CASSPPGSVAFF. In DNA, the CDR3 is TGTGCCAGCAGCCCCCCGGGGAGCGTAGCTTTCTTT.

The gene calls are TRBV12-3 or TRBV12-4 and TRBJ1-4, with D unclear. V shed 4 bases and J shed 8 bases, with 5 bases lying between them. The CDR3 consists of 11 residues. The CDR3 sequence: CASSSGEKLFF. The CDR3, as DNA: TGTGCCAGCAGTTCTGGGGAAAAACTGTTTTTT.

The V gene is TRBV2, the J gene TRBJ1-2; D gene unclear. V lost 2 bases to trimming and J lost 3 bases, with 7 bases between them. The CDR3 is 13 amino acids. The V gene's germline CDR1 is SNHLY and CDR2 FYNNEI. CDR3 sequence (DNA): TGTGCCAGCAGTGAACAGGCGGACTATGGCTACACCTTC. Amino acid sequence: CASSEQADYGYTF.

This clone was recorded once. The V gene is TRBV7-3, the J gene TRBJ2-2, with TRBD1 matching over 7 bases. Trimming at V came to 3 bases and at J to 1 base, leaving 2 bases not matched to a gene. Looked up from germline, CDR1 is SGHTA and CDR2 is FQGTGA. The CDR3 is made up of 15 amino acids. CDR3 sequence reads: CASSLTGMNTGELFF. CDR3 bases: TGTGCCAGCAGCTTGACAGGGATGAACACCGGGGAGCTGTTTTTT.

V usage is TRBV3-1 (or the pseudogene TRBV3-2) and J usage is TRBJ1-4; 7 bases align to TRBD1. The V gene end was trimmed by 2 bases and the J gene end by 7 bases; junction bases not matched to a gene: 7. Germline loops: CDR1 LGHDT, CDR2 YNNKEL (reference sequence). The CDR3 loop spans 15 amino acids. CDR3 nucleotides: TGTGCCAGCAGCCAACGGGAGACAGGGCTTGAAAAACTGTTTTTT. Protein sequence: CASSQRETGLEKLFF.

This clone was recorded a few times. V is TRBV7-8 and J is TRBJ1-5; D call uncertain. Between the trimmed V and J ends, which lost 4 bases and 0 bases, there was a span of 7 bases. This CDR3 comprises 14 residues. The germline gives CDR1 SGHVS, CDR2 FQNEAQ. The CDR3 protein is CASSSQDSNQPQHF. CDR3 nucleotide sequence: TGTGCCAGCAGCTCTCAAGATAGCAATCAGCCCCAGCATTTT.

The J gene is TRBJ2-1, the V gene TRBV18; D remains ambiguous. V lost 1 base and J 4 bases, leaving 5 bases between the germline ends. Germline values: CDR1 KGHSH, CDR2 LQKENI. This CDR3 is built from 13 residues. CDR3 amino acids: CASSPRPYNEQFF. CDR3 bases: TGTGCCAGCTCACCACGTCCTTACAATGAGCAGTTCTTC.

In DNA form, the CDR3 reads TGTGCCACCAGCAGCCCAGTTTCGGCCAACGTCCTGACTTTC. Its protein is CATSSPVSANVLTF. V and J are TRBV15 and TRBJ2-6; no firm D call. Trimming shortened V by 3 bases and J by 6 bases, and 9 bases separated the two germline ends. CDR3 size: 14 residues. The V gene's germline CDR1 is LNHNV and CDR2 YYDKDF (reference sequence).

This clone was counted a single time. J is TRBJ2-3 and V is TRBV2; no clear D gene. Germline lookup yields CDR1 SNHLY and CDR2 FYNNEI. The CDR3 has 12 residues. The V end lost 7 bases, the J end lost 4 bases, and 9 bases lay between the germline ends. CDR3 nucleotide sequence: TGTGCCAGCAACCCTTTAGCAGATACGCAGTATTTT. Translated, it gives CASNPLADTQYF.

The rearrangement joins TRBV2 to TRBJ1-2; possibly TRBD1 for D (5 bases). The CDR3 totals 14 residues. The V end lost 7 bases, the J end lost 5 bases, and 17 bases lay between the germline ends. Germline CDR1 and CDR2: SNHLY and FYNNEI. CDR3 in amino acids: CASTRDALLYGYTF. CDR3 nucleotides: TGTGCCAGCACTAGGGACGCCTTGCTTTATGGCTACACCTTC.

This chain links TRBV7-2 with TRBJ1-2; D may be TRBD1 (6 bases). Trimming shortened V by 6 bases and J by 7 bases, and 18 bases separated the two germline ends. Germline V CDR1 and CDR2: SGHTA, FQGNSA. The CDR3 loop spans 14 amino acids. The CDR3 region is CASRQGSIGGGYTF. The CDR3 bases are TGTGCCAGCAGACAAGGCAGTATAGGGGGTGGCTACACCTTC. Full variable domain (rest looked up from reference TRBV7-2 and TRBJ1-2): GAGVSQSPSNKVTEKGKDVELRCDPISGHTALYWYRQSLGQGLEFLIYFQGNSAPDKSGLPSDRFSAERTGGSVSTLTIQRTQQEDSAVYLCASRQGSIGGGYTFGSGTRLTVV.

This chain uses TRBV2 with TRBJ1-1; TRBD1 matches at 7 bases. The V and J ends lost 5 bases and 4 bases, in that order; junction bases with no gene match: 7. The germline V gene encodes CDR1 SNHLY and CDR2 FYNNEI. This CDR3 is 14 amino acids long. The CDR3 bases are TGTGCCAGCAGTTATGACAGGGCAGGCACTGAAGCTTTCTTT. Protein product: CASSYDRAGTEAFF. Looking up the rest from reference TRBV2 and TRBJ1-1 gives the full variable domain: EPEVTQTPSHQVTQMGQEVILRCVPISNHLYFYWYRQILGQKVEFLVSFYNNEISEKSEIFDDQFSVERPDGSNFTLKIRSTKLEDSAMYFCASSYDRAGTEAFFGQGTRLTVV.

The rearrangement joins TRBV2 to TRBJ1-1; the D gene is possibly TRBD1 (5 bases). Germline CDR1 is SNHLY and CDR2 is FYNNEI. Trimming removed 4 bases at V and 4 bases at J, with 10 bases between. The CDR3 length is 13 residues. The CDR3 nucleotides read TGTGCCAGCAGTGCGGGGGGTTCCACTGAAGCTTTCTTT. This translates into CASSAGGSTEAFF.

The chain combines TRBV4-1 with TRBJ1-3; perhaps TRBD1 as D (5 bases). The length of the CDR3 is 15 residues. CDR1 is MGHRA and CDR2 is YSYEKL in the germline V gene. Trimming cost V 4 bases and J 0 bases, with 10 bases left between them. This chain's CDR3 is CASSPRGVSGNTIYF. As DNA, the CDR3 is TGCGCCAGCAGCCCGAGAGGGGTCTCTGGAAACACCATATATTTT.

This chain joins TRBV11-2 and TRBJ1-4; tentative D call: TRBD1 (5 bases). Germline lookup yields CDR1 SGHAT and CDR2 FQNNGV. The CDR3 runs to 16 residues. V lost 5 bases and J 7 bases, leaving 20 bases between the germline ends. CDR3 residues: CASSKGTWERGEKLFF. Here the CDR3 DNA reads TGTGCCAGCAGCAAAGGGACCTGGGAAAGAGGTGAAAAACTGTTTTTT. Looking up the rest from reference TRBV11-2 and TRBJ1-4 gives the full variable domain: EAGVAQSPRYKIIEKRQSVAFWCNPISGHATLYWYQQILGQGPKLLIQFQNNGVVDDSQLPKDRFSAERLKGVDSTLKIQPAKLEDSAVYLCASSKGTWERGEKLFFGSGTQLSVL.

The rearrangement links TRBV5-1 to TRBJ2-5; possibly TRBD1 or TRBD2 for D (5 bases each). The length of the CDR3 is 16 residues. In germline, CDR1 is SGHRS, CDR2 YFSETQ. Trimming removed 0 bases from V and 6 bases from J, with 18 bases in between. The CDR3: CASSLDAGGRGKTQYF. In DNA form, the CDR3 reads TGCGCCAGCAGCTTGGATGCGGGCGGAAGGGGAAAGACCCAGTACTTC.

V usage is TRBV3-1 (or the pseudogene TRBV3-2) and J usage is TRBJ1-2; 7 bases map to TRBD1. V dropped 1 base and J dropped 7; count of bases not matched to a gene: 6. The CDR3 runs 14 residues. CDR1 and CDR2 (germline): LGHDT, YNNKEL (reference sequence). The DNA for the CDR3 is TGTGCCAGCAGCCAAGTGGAGGGGGCTTCTGGCTACACCTTC. As protein: CASSQVEGASGYTF.

The chain uses TRBV19 and TRBJ1-1, with unresolved D. Trimming cost V 4 bases and J 7 bases, with 7 bases left between them. The CDR3 runs to 11 residues. Looked up from germline, CDR1 is LNHDA and CDR2 is SQIVND (reference sequence). CDR3 region: CASSKELEAFF. The CDR3 DNA reads TGTGCCAGTAGTAAAGAGCTTGAAGCTTTCTTT.

The CDR3 nucleotides read TGTGCCTGGAGTATAGGGACAGACTATGGCTACACCTTC. Amino acids: CAWSIGTDYGYTF. This chain uses TRBV30 with TRBJ1-2; TRBD1 agrees at 7 bases. This CDR3 is 13 amino acids long. Looked up from germline, CDR1 is GTSNPN and CDR2 is SVGIG (reference sequence). Losses at the gene ends were 2 bases for V and 3 bases for J; bases not matched to a gene: 3.

J is TRBJ2-5 and V is TRBV3-1 (or the pseudogene TRBV3-2); no clear D. Trimming took off 5 bases at V and 3 bases at J, with 7 bases between the two ends. The CDR3 runs 12 residues. The V gene's germline CDR1 is LGHDT and CDR2 YNNKEL (reference sequence). CDR3 nucleotide sequence: TGTGCCAGCAGCTCCGAAAAAGAGACCCAGTACTTC. This translates into CASSSEKETQYF.

This chain links TRBV11-2 with TRBJ1-1, with D unresolved. CDR3 length: 11 residues. The V end lost 3 bases, the J end lost 8 bases, and 7 bases lay between the germline ends. CDR1 and CDR2 from the germline V gene are SGHAT and FQNNGV. DNA for the CDR3: TGTGCCAGCAGCTTTGGCGGGGAAGCTTTCTTT. It specifies CASSFGGEAFF.

J is TRBJ1-1 and V is TRBV6-6, with TRBD1 identical over 7 bases. V lost 5 bases, J lost 4 bases, and 13 bases stayed unmatched. Germline V gives CDR1 MNHNY, CDR2 SVGAGI (reference sequence). The CDR3 has 16 amino acids. The CDR3 DNA sequence: TGTGCCAGCAGTCCCGGGACAGCTCCTAAGACCACTGAAGCTTTCTTT. The encoded protein is CASSPGTAPKTTEAFF.